The clone carrying this T cell receptor beta chain showed up many times. The antigen is not known. V was cut by 7 bases and J by 3 bases, with 11 bases left in between. CDR1 is SNHLY and CDR2 is FYNNEI in the germline V gene. The CDR3 extends over 13 amino acids. The data derive from a study of read filtering for tumor transcriptome and immune sequencing. Study-level points and caveats: Single-read clonotypes: 80% to 90% of IR-seq clonotypes (roughly 4% of reads), 74.6% of RNA-seq clonotypes (under 50% of reads).

This library used approximately 390 ng RNA and molecular barcoded adaptors spanning alpha/delta and beta/gamma chains. Each CDR3 protein gets one entry after TCRdb re-called the reads with MiXCR. The sample includes fewer than 35,000 distinct CDR3 sequences, around 20% of them seen just once. The V and J genes are TRBV2 and TRBJ2-3; no firm D call. The sample consisted of a population of CD138-negative cells sorted from bone marrow. The sequence came from a donor at least 40 years old with multiple myeloma. The CDR3 loop reads CASTDLITDTQYF. CDR3 nucleotides: TGTGCCAGCACCGACCTCATAACAGATACGCAGTATTTT.